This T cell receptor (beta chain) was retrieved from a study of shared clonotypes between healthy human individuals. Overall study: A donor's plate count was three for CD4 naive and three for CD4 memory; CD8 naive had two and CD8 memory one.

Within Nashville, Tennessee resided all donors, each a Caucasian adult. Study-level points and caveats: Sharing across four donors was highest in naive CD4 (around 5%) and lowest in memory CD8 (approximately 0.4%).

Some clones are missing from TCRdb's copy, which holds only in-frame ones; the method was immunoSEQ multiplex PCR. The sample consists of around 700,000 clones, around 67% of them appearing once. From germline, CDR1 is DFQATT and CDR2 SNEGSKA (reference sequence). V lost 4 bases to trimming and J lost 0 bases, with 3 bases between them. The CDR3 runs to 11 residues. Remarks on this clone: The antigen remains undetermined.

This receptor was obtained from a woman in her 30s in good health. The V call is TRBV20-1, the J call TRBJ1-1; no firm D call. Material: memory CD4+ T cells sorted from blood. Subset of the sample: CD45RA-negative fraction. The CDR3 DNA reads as TGCAGTGCTATTATGAACACTGAAGCTTTCTTT. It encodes CSAIMNTEAFF.